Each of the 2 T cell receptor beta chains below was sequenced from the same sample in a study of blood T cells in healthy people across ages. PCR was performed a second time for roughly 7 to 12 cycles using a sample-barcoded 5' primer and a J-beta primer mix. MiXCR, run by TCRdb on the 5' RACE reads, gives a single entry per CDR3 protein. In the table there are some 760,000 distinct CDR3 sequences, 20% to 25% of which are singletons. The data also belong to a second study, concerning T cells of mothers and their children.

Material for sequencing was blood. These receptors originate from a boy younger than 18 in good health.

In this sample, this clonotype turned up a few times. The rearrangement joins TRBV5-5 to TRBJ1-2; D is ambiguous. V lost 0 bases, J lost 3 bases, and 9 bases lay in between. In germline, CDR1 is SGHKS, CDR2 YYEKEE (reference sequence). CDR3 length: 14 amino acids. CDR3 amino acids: CASSLEGAHYGYTF. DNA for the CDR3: TGTGCCAGCAGCTTGGAGGGAGCCCACTATGGCTACACCTTC. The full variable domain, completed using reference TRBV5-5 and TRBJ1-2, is DAGVTQSPTHLIKTRGQQVTLRCSPISGHKSVSWYQQVLGQGPQFIFQYYEKEERGRGNFPDRFSARQFPNYSSELNVNALLLGDSALYLCASSLEGAHYGYTFGSGTRLTVV.

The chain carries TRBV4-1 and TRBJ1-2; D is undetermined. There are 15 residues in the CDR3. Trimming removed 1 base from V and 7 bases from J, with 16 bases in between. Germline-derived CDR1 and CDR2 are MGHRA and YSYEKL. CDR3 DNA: TGCGCCAGCAGCCAAGGACGGGGAGAAGGCGGTGGCTACACCTTC. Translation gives CASSQGRGEGGGYTF.